These T cell receptor beta chains were read from a single sample in a study of T cell repertoires in cytomegalovirus infection. MiXCR, applied by TCRdb to the reads, yields one record per CDR3 protein. The sample records hundreds of thousands of distinct CDR3 sequences, approximately 29% being singletons. What these receptors recognize is not known. This specimen consisted of cultured CD8+ T cells from PBMCs, obtained from culture after CMV antigen stimulation. These receptors were obtained from a human donor in good health (CMV status not recorded). Some clones in this sample may be carry-over from other donors' samples. CDR3s include the opening cysteine and the closing phenylalanine or tryptophan. D genes are given only for firm matches. The listing skips clone size in some rows; elsewhere it reads once, few, many or a size class.

v_gene	j_gene	d_gene	abundance	CDR3nt	CDR3aa
TRBV12-3/TRBV12-4	TRBJ2-2	TRBD2	few	TGTGCCAGCAGTTTAGGAGCGGGGGAGAACACCGGGGAGCTGTTTTTT	CASSLGAGENTGELFF
TRBV7-8	TRBJ1-3	TRBD1	few	TGTGCCAGCAGCGACCCCGGGACAGGATCTGGAAACACCATATATTTT	CASSDPGTGSGNTIYF
TRBV7-6	TRBJ2-1	TRBD1	many	TGTGCCAGCAGCCATTCGTTGGGGACAGGGGCCGCATTGGAGCAGTTCTTC	CASSHSLGTGAALEQFF
TRBV7-6	TRBJ1-5	NA	NA	TGTGCCAGCAGCTCGGAATGGCGGGATCAGCCCCAGCATTTT	CASSSEWRDQPQHF
TRBV6-1	TRBJ1-4	NA	NA	TGTGCCAGCAGTGAAGGTCGGGGACTTAGAACTAATGAAAAACTGTTTTTT	CASSEGRGLRTNEKLFF
TRBV27	TRBJ2-3	NA	NA	TGTGCCAGCAGTTTATCGTTCTCCAACACAGATACGCAGTATTTT	CASSLSFSNTDTQYF
TRBV5-3	TRBJ2-2	NA	NA	TGTGCCAGCAGCTTGCGAAAAGGAGTCGCGAACACCGGGGAGCTGTTTTTT	CASSLRKGVANTGELFF
TRBV6-6	TRBJ2-7	NA	few	TGTGCCAGCTGGAAAACAGGGAGTTCCTACGAGCAGTACTTC	CASWKTGSSYEQYF
TRBV7-9	TRBJ2-1	NA	NA	TGTGCCAGCAGCTTATCCGGCAGGTTCTCCTACAATGAGCAGTTCTTC	CASSLSGRFSYNEQFF
TRBV4-1	TRBJ2-4	TRBD1	NA	TGCGCCAGCAGCCACCCGACAGGGCCCAAGACAGACATTCAGTACTTC	CASSHPTGPKTDIQYF
TRBV4-2	TRBJ2-3	NA	few	TGTGCCAGCAGCCACTCCTTCTTTACTAGCACAGATACGCAGTATTTT	CASSHSFFTSTDTQYF
TRBV3-1	TRBJ2-7	TRBD1	once	TGTGCCAGCAGTCCTGACAGGGTGTCCTACGAGCAGTACTTC	CASSPDRVSYEQYF
TRBV6-6	TRBJ2-1	TRBD2	NA	TGTGCCAGCATCGGGACTAGCGGGGTGGGCAATGAGCAGTTCTTC	CASIGTSGVGNEQFF
TRBV23-1	TRBJ1-5	NA	NA	TGCGCCAGCAGTCAAGTCGAGGAAAGCAATCAGCCCCAGCATTTT	CASSQVEESNQPQHF
TRBV4-1	TRBJ1-1	NA	NA	TGCGCCAGCAGCCAAGATGGTGGGGTGAGAACTGAAGCTTTCTTT	CASSQDGGVRTEAFF
TRBV2	TRBJ2-1	NA	NA	TGTGCCAGCAGTGTCGAGGGATTCTACAATGAGCAGTTCTTC	CASSVEGFYNEQFF
TRBV27	TRBJ2-3	NA	NA	TGTGCCAGCAGTTTATTCCGTACAGATACGCAGTATTTT	CASSLFRTDTQYF
TRBV7-9	TRBJ1-4	NA	few	TGTTCCAGCACGCCGACTAATGAAAAACTGTTTTTT	CSSTPTNEKLFF